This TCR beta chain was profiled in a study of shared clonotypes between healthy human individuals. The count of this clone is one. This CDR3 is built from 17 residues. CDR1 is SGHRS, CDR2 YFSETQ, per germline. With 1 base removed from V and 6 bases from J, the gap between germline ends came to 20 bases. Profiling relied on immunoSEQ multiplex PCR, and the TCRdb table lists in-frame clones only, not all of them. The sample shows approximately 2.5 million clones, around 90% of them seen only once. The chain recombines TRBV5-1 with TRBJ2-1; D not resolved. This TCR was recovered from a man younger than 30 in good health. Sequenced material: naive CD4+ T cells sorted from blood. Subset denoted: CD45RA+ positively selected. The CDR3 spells CASSLSTGDARFNEQFF. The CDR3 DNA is TGCGCCAGCAGCTTGTCTACCGGAGACGCTCGGTTCAATGAGCAGTTCTTC.